This note documents a single T cell receptor (beta chain) sequence. What it binds is unknown. These data belong to a study of T cell responses to AZD1222 COVID-19 vaccine. Broader study findings: As reported, nearly half of all spike-specific TCRs target variant regions that are unmutated. Just five to seven people given AZD1222 tested seropositive at baseline.

It was second doses at about 4 or about 12 weeks that were pooled. The assay was immunoSEQ multiplex PCR, and TCRdb's table has in-frame clones only and misses some. The sample includes approximately 120,000 clones, roughly 86% seen only once; the top ten take around 5.3%. The V end lost 3 bases, the J end lost 3 bases, and 11 bases lay between the germline ends. From germline, CDR1 is GTSNPN and CDR2 SVGIG (reference sequence). There are 13 residues in the CDR3. Sequenced here: peripheral blood, sampled 28 days after the second AZD1222 dose. This receptor was identified in an adult who received the AZD1222 COVID-19 vaccine. The chain joins TRBV30 to TRBJ1-1, with D perhaps TRBD1 (6 bases). CDR3 in DNA: TGTGCCTGGAGGCGGGGGCAGTACACTGAAGCTTTCTTT. Protein sequence: CAWRRGQYTEAFF.